This passage covers 7 T cell receptor beta chains from one sample sequenced in a study of identical twins. TCRdb analysed the 5' RACE reads with MiXCR anew, one entry per CDR3 protein. The table lists hundreds of thousands of distinct CDR3 sequences, around 20% of them singletons, with around 4.5% in the top ten. Another study also made use of these data, one on T cells expressing NK-cell markers.

Specimen: PBMCs. The receptors originated from a woman between 18 and 30 years old in good health.

The genes are TRBV12-3 or TRBV12-4 and TRBJ2-1; 8 bases match TRBD2. This CDR3 has 15 residues. J was trimmed by 8 bases and V by 6 bases; bases with no gene match: 12. Here the CDR3 DNA reads TGTGCCAGCAGAACCCCGGGACTAGTATCCGATGAGCAGTTCTTC. It encodes CASRTPGLVSDEQFF.

The genes are TRBV6-1 and TRBJ2-1, with 9 nucleotides matching TRBD2. V shed 6 bases and J 10 bases; nucleotides not matched to a gene: 13. Germline CDR1 is MNHNS and CDR2 is SASEGT. The CDR3 has 15 amino acids. CDR3: CASSTGTSLQQEQFF. CDR3 sequence (DNA): TGTGCCAGCAGCACCGGGACTAGCCTCCAGCAAGAGCAGTTCTTC.

The chain couples TRBV7-9 to TRBJ2-1, with D tentatively TRBD2 (6 bases). The CDR3 extends over 15 amino acids. The V end lost 0 bases, the J end lost 5 bases, and 11 bases lay between the germline ends. Looked up from germline, CDR1 is SEHNR and CDR2 is FQNEAQ (reference sequence). The CDR3 sequence is CASSLAGGFHNEQFF. For the CDR3, the DNA is TGTGCCAGCAGCTTAGCGGGAGGCTTCCACAATGAGCAGTTCTTC. Full variable domain (rest looked up from reference TRBV7-9 and TRBJ2-1): DTGVSQNPRHKITKRGQNVTFRCDPISEHNRLYWYRQTLGQGPEFLTYFQNEAQLEKSRLLSDRFSAERPKGSFSTLEIQRTEQGDSAMYLCASSLAGGFHNEQFFGPGTRLTVL.

The rearrangement links TRBV29-1 to TRBJ2-1, with 9 bases lining up with TRBD2. V shed 4 bases, J shed 5 bases, and the junction held 6 bases outside the gene matches. There are 14 residues in the CDR3. Germline assignment: CDR1 SQVTM and CDR2 ANQGSEA. CDR3 in amino acids: CSVAGLAGHNEQFF. The CDR3, as DNA: TGCAGCGTTGCAGGTCTAGCGGGACACAATGAGCAGTTCTTC.

Written as DNA, the CDR3 is TGTGCCAGCAGCGCCCGGACTAGCGGGGGAGATACGCAGTATTTT. This translates into CASSARTSGGDTQYF. The V gene is TRBV7-9, the J gene TRBJ2-3, with 13 bases that match TRBD2. The junction had 4 bases not matched to a gene; V was cut back by 5 bases and J by 5 bases. There are 15 residues in the CDR3. Germline V CDR1 and CDR2: SEHNR, FQNEAQ (reference sequence).

The rearrangement links TRBV5-1 to TRBJ2-2; D call uncertain. Per germline, CDR1 SGHRS and CDR2 YFSETQ. The CDR3 covers 15 residues. Trimming removed 0 bases at V and 0 bases at J, with 6 bases between. The chain's CDR3 is CASSLGHSNTGELFF. CDR3 in DNA: TGCGCCAGCAGCTTGGGACATTCGAACACCGGGGAGCTGTTTTTT.

CDR3 bases: TGTGCCAGCAGTTTAGAGCTGACGTCTTCCTACGAGCAGTACTTC. Amino acid sequence: CASSLELTSSYEQYF. This chain links TRBV12-3 or TRBV12-4 with TRBJ2-7; no firm D call. V shed 1 base and J shed 1 base, with 11 bases lying between them. The length of the CDR3 is 15 residues.